The following is a T cell receptor beta chain sequence with its context. The antigen is undetermined. The data were taken from a study of radiation and T cells in renal cell carcinoma. Method: immunoSEQ multiplex PCR; TCRdb's copy keeps in-frame clones and lacks some. The repertoire holds just under 150,000 clones, with 86% as singletons. Study-wide findings and caveats: No pretreatment tumor biopsies were available for baseline clonotypes.

Time point denoted: blood 4 weeks post-SBRT, at nephrectomy. Treatment: 15 Gy SBRT to primary tumor, nephrectomy 4 weeks later. The length of the CDR3 is 12 residues. V shed 7 bases and J shed 5 bases, with 8 bases lying between them. The germline gives CDR1 MDHEN, CDR2 SYDVKM. The rearrangement uses TRBV28 and TRBJ2-2; TRBD2 is a possible D gene (5 bases). This TCR derives from a woman aged 45 to 65 with renal cell carcinoma. This specimen consisted of blood, obtained from a patient whose treatment included radiotherapy and nephrectomy. CDR3 in DNA: TGTGCCAGCAATTCGGGGACCGGGGAGCTGTTTTTT. This translates into CASNSGTGELFF.